This TCR beta chain was captured in a study of T and B cells in COVID-19 patients. Study-wide context: Critical illness requiring mechanical ventilation or extracorporeal membrane oxygenation affected about 60% of the roughly 20 active-infection patients.

The germline CDR1 and CDR2 sequences are SGHDN and FVKESK. The CDR3 has 14 residues. With 5 bases removed from V and 1 base from J, the gap between germline ends came to 11 bases. Details on this clonotype: Its antigen remains unidentified.

Each TRB amplification used roughly 220-550 ng of genomic DNA from blood. Study findings and constraints: Patients with COVID-19 reportedly showed strongly skewed T cell receptor beta variable and joining gene usage. CD4+, regulatory T cell, CD8+ and sorted SARS-CoV-2-responsive or tetramer+ T cells were not yet sequenced. Active COVID-19 showed highly clonal TRB repertoires; recovery showed diversity and richness above healthy donors.

Multiplex PCR with BIOMED2 TRB-A/B primer pools amplified TRB rearrangements. One entry per CDR3 protein results from TCRdb running MiXCR on the multiplex PCR reads. Among roughly 23,000 distinct CDR3 sequences, under 30% were seen once, and the ten largest hold approximately 3%. The sample consisted of blood. This TCR was recovered from a human donor who had recovered from COVID-19. The J gene is TRBJ2-5, the V gene TRBV14; no clear D. The CDR3 bases are TGTGCCAGCAGCGACTGGGGTACCCAAGAGACCCAGTACTTC. Translated, it gives CASSDWGTQETQYF.